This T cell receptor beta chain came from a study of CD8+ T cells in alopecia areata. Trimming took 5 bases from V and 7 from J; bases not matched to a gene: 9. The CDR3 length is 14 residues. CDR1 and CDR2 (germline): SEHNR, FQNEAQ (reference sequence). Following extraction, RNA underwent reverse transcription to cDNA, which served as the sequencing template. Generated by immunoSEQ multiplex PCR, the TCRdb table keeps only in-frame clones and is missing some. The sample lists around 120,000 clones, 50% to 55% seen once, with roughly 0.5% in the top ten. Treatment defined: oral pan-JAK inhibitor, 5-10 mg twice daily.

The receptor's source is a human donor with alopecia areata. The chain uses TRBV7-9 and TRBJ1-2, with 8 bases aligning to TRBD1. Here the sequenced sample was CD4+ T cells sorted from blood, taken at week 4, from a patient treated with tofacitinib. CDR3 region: CASSHNQGAGGYTF. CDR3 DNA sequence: TGTGCCAGCAGCCATAACCAGGGGGCTGGTGGCTACACCTTC.